This T cell receptor (beta chain) was sequenced in a study of T-cell memory formation after mild COVID-19 (dated by TCRdb to 2020 to 2023). For context, the study as a whole: TCR sequence clusters from the two donors were largely donor specific. T-cell clones expanding and contracting after mild COVID-19 in two donors were tracked by longitudinal TCRalpha and TCRbeta repertoire sequencing. The cohort comprised two young, previously healthy adult volunteers, one female and one male. The paper's findings and limits, for the study overall: The study included only a couple of mild cases, and larger cohorts that include severe cases with pre-infection samples were judged to be necessary. Clones contracting from day 15 to 85 had balanced CD4/CD8 phenotypes, while a second wave expanding from day 15 to 37 was biased towards CD4+. Some responding clones were detected in pre-infection memory, which suggested that pre-existing cross-reactive memory T cells had joined the SARS-CoV-2 response. SARS-CoV-2 specificity of the second-wave clones peaking on day 37 was not confirmed. Contracting CD4+ clones were found mainly in CM and EM memory subsets, while CD8+ clones were enriched in EMRA.

Worth noting for this clonotype: The antigen it binds to is not known. No much larger clone exists at a distance of one base, and base qualities are not known.

Ficoll-Paque density gradient centrifugation was the method used to isolate PBMCs. The run used an Illumina NovaSeq 6000. TCRalpha and TCRbeta cDNA libraries were built by 5'RACE with constant-segment primers, adding sample barcodes and unique molecular identifiers. RNA was extracted from every sample with Trizol reagent. Libraries were amplified in two PCR steps, with a second sample barcode and Illumina TruSeq adapters added in the second step. The libraries were sequenced on an Illumina NovaSeq using 2 x 150 bp paired-end reads. In the source study's methods: Demultiplexing of reads and collapsing into UMI-guided consensus sequences were performed with migec v1.2.7. Using mixcr v2.1.11, UMI consensuses were aligned to TRA and TRB V and J templates and then assembled into clonotypes. Expanded or contracted clonotypes were those called significant by both edgeR and NoisET, with noise models trained on biological replicates. edgeR calls used a false discovery rate-adjusted p below 0.01 and a log2 fold-change threshold of 1. As an exploratory analysis of dynamics, max-normalized trajectories of the 1000 most abundant clonotypes were examined by PCA with hierarchical clustering. Separately sequenced CD4+ and CD8+ repertoires were used to assign a CD4 or CD8 phenotype to each responding clone. The raw public data were reprocessed by TCRdb itself: fastp quality trimming at Q25, MiXCR clonotype calling, in-frame beta chains only. Rows matching on CDR3 protein sequence are summarized as one entry with the most common DNA and genes. TCRdb's processing, not the authors', yielded these V and J calls. Recorded for this sample are some 340,000 distinct CDR3 sequences; 10% to 15% of them occurred a single time. Together, the top ten hold about a fifth of the sample.

Relative to germline, V is 4 bases shorter and J is 7 bases shorter, with 19 bases between their ends. Via the germline V gene (reference sequence), CDR1 is GTSNPN and CDR2 SVGIG. From its cysteine to its phenylalanine, the CDR3 spans 14 amino acids. Of all the DNA, just the CDR3 is kept, 42 bases in frame from base 1. This TCR was sampled from a man younger than 35 who had mild COVID-19 (a few samples of this study predate the infection). The sample titles of this study are shuffled in the database, so cell type and time point are left out; the donor was told from shared clones. The chain uses TRBV30 and TRBJ2-5; possibly the D gene is TRBD1, per 6 matching bases. Source material: PBMCs or a T cell subset sorted from them (not recorded which). CDR3 region: CAWNTGTQDGTQYF. Read as DNA, the sequence is TGTGCCTGGAATACCGGGACACAGGACGGGACCCAGTACTTC.